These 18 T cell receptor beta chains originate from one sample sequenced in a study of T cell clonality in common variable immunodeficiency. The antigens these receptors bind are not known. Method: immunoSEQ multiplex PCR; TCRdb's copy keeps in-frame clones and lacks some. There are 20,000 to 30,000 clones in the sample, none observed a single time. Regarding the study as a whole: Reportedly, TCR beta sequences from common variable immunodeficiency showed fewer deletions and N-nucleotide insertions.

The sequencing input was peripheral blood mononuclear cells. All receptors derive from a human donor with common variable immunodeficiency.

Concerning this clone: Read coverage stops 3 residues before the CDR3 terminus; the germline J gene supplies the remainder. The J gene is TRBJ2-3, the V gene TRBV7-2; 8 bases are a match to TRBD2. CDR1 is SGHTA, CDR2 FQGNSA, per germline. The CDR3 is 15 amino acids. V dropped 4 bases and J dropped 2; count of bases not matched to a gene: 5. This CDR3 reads CASSSLAGDTDTQYF. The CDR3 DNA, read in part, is TGTGCCAGCAGCTCCCTAGCGGGCGACACAGATACG.

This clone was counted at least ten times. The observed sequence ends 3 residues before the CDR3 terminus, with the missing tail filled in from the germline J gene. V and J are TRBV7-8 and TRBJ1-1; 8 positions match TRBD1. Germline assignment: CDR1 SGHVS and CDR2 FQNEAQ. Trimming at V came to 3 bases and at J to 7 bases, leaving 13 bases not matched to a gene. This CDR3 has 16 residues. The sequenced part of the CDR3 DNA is TGTGCCAGCAGCTTGCGGACAGGGTATTTCACGGGTGAA. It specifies CASSLRTGYFTGE. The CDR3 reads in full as CASSLRTGYFTGEAFF. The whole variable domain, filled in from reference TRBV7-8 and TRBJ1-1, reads GAGVSQSPRYKVAKRGQDVALRCDPISGHVSLFWYQQALGQGPEFLTYFQNEAQLDKSGLPSDRFFAERPEGSVSTLKIQRTQQEDSAVYLCASSLRTGYFTGEAFFGQGTRLTVV.

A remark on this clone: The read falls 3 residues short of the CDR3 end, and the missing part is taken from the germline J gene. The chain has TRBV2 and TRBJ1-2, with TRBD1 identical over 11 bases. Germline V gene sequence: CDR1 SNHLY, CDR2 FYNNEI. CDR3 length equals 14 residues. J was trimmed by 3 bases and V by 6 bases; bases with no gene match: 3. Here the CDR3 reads CASRGQGEDYGYTF. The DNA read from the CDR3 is TGTGCCAGCAGGGGACAGGGGGAGGACTATGGC.

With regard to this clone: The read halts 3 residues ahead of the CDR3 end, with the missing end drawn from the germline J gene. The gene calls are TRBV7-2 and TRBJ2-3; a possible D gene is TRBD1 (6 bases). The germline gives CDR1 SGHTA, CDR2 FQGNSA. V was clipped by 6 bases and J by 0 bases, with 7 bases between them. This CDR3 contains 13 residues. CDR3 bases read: TGTGCCAGCAGGGACAGAAGCACAGATACG. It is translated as CASRDRSTDT. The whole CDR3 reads CASRDRSTDTQYF. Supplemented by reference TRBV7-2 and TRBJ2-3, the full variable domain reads GAGVSQSPSNKVTEKGKDVELRCDPISGHTALYWYRQSLGQGLEFLIYFQGNSAPDKSGLPSDRFSAERTGGSVSTLTIQRTQQEDSAVYLCASRDRSTDTQYFGPGTRLTVL.

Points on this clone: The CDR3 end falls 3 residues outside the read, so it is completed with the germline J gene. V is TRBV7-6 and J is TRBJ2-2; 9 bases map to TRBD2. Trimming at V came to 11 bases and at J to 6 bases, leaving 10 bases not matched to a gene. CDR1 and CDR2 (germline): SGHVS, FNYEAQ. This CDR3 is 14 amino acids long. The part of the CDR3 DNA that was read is TGTGCCCTTCGCGGGCGGGGGGGGTCCGGGGAG. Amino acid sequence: CALRGRGGSGE. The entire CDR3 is CALRGRGGSGELFF.

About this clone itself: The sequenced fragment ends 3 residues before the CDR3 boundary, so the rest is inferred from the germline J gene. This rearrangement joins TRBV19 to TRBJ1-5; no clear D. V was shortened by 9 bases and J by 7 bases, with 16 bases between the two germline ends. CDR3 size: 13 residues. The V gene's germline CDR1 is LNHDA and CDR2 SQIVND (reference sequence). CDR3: CASSGGVGQPQHF. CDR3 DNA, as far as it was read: TGTGCCAGCTCAGGCGGGGTCGGACAGCCC.

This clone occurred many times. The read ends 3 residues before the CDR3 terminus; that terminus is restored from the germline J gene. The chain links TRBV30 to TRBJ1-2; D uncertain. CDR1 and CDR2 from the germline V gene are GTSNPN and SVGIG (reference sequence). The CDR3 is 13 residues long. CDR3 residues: CAWSSTDLRGYTF. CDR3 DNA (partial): TGTGCCTGGAGTTCTACGGACTTGCGCGGC.

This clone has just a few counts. The CDR3 is CATQGLPGGAYEQYF. The CDR3 DNA, read in part, is TGCGCCACCCAGGGCCTACCGGGGGGCGCCTACGAG. The chain is built from TRBV5-1 and TRBJ2-7; TRBD2 might be the D (7 bases). The read terminates 3 residues ahead of where the CDR3 ends, so the germline J gene completes it. Trimming pared 9 bases from V and 2 bases from J, leaving 21 bases between. The CDR3 is made up of 15 amino acids. Germline loops: CDR1 SGHRS, CDR2 YFSETQ.

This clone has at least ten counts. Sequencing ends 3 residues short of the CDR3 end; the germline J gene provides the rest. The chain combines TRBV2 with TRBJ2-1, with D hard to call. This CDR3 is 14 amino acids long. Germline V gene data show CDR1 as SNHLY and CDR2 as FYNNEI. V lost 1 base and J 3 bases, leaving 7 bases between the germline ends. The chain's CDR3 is CASSEVSLYNEQFF. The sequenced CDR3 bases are TGTGCCAGCAGTGAAGTATCACTCTACAATGAG.

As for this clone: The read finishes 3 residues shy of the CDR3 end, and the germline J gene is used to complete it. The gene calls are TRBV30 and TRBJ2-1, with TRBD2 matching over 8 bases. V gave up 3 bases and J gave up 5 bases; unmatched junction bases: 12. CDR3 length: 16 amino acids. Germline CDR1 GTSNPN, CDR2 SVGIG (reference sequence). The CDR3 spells CAWSRLRAGVHNEQFF. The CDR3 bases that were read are TGTGCCTGGAGCCGATTACGAGCGGGAGTCCACAATGAG. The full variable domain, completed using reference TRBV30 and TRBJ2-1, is SQTIHQWPATLVQPVGSPLSLECTVEGTSNPNLYWYRQAAGRGLQLLFYSVGIGQISSEVPQNLSASRPQDRQFILSSKKLLLSDSGFYLCAWSRLRAGVHNEQFFGPGTRLTVL.

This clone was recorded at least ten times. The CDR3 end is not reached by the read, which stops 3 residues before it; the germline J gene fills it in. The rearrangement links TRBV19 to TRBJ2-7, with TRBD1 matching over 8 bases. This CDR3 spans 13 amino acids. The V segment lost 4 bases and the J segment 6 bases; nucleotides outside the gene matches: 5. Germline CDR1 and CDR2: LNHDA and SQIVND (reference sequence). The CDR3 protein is CASSNRDRIEQYF. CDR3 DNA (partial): TGTGCCAGTAGTAACCGGGACAGGATCGAG.

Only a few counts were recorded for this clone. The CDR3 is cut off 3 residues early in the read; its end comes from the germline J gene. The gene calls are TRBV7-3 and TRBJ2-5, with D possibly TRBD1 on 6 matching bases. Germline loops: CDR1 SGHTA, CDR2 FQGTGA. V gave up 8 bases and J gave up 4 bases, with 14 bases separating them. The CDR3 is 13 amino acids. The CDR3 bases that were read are TGTGCCAGCTCGAGGGGGATAGGAGAGACC. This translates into CASSRGIGET. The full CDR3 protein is CASSRGIGETQYF. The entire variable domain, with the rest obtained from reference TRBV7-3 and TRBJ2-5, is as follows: GAGVSQTPSNKVTEKGKYVELRCDPISGHTALYWYRQSLGQGPEFLIYFQGTGAADDSGLPNDRFFAVRPEGSVSTLKIQRTERGDSAVYLCASSRGIGETQYFGPGTRLLVL.

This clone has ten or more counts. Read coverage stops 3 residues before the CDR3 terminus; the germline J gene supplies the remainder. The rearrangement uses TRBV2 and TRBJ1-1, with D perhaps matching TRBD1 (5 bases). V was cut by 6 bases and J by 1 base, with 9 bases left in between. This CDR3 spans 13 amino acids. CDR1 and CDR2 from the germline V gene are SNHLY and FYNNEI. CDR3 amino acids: CASRPDRNTEAFF. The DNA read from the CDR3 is TGTGCCAGCAGACCCGACAGGAACACTGAA. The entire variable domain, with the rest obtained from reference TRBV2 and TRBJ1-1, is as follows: EPEVTQTPSHQVTQMGQEVILRCVPISNHLYFYWYRQILGQKVEFLVSFYNNEISEKSEIFDDQFSVERPDGSNFTLKIRSTKLEDSAMYFCASRPDRNTEAFFGQGTRLTVV.

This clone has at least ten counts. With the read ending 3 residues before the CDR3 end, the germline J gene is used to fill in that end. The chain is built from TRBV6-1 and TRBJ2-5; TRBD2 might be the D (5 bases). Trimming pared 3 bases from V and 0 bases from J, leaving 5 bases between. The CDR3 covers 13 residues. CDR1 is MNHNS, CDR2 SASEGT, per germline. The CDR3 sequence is CASSETNQETQYF. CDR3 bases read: TGTGCCAGCAGTGAGACTAACCAAGAGACC.

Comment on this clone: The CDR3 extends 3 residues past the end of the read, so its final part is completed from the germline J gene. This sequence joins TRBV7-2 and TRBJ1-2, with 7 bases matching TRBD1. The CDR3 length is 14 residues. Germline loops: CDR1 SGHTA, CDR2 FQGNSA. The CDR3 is CASSFGTDRRGYTF. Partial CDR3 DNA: TGTGCCAGCAGCTTTGGGACAGACCGTAGGGGC. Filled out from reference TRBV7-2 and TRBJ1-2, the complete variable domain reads GAGVSQSPSNKVTEKGKDVELRCDPISGHTALYWYRQSLGQGLEFLIYFQGNSAPDKSGLPSDRFSAERTGGSVSTLTIQRTQQEDSAVYLCASSFGTDRRGYTFGSGTRLTVV.

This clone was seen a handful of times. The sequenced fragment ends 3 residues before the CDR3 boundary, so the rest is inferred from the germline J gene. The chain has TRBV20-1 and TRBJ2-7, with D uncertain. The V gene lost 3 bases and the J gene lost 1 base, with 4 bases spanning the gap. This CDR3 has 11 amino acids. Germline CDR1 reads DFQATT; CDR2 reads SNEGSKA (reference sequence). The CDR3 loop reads CSARTSYEQYF. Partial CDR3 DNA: TGCAGTGCTAGGACTTCCTACGAG.

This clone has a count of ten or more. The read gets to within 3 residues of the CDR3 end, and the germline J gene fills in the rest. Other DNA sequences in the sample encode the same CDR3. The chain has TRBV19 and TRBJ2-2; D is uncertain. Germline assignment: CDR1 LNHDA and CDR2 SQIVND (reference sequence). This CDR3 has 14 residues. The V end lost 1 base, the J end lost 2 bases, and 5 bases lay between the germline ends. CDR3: CASSIGLNTGELFF. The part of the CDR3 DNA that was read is TGTGCCAGTAGTATAGGACTTAACACCGGGGAG.

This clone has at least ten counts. Here the CDR3 reads CASSFVANQPQHF. CDR3 bases read: TGTGCCAGCAGTTTTGTAGCGAATCAGCCC. The chain couples TRBV6-2 or TRBV6-3 to TRBJ1-5, with D hard to call. The CDR3 is cut off 3 residues early in the read; its end comes from the germline J gene. This CDR3 is 13 amino acids long. Germline lookup yields CDR1 MNHEY and CDR2 SVGEGT. Trimming shortened V by 4 bases and J by 4 bases, and 8 bases separated the two germline ends.